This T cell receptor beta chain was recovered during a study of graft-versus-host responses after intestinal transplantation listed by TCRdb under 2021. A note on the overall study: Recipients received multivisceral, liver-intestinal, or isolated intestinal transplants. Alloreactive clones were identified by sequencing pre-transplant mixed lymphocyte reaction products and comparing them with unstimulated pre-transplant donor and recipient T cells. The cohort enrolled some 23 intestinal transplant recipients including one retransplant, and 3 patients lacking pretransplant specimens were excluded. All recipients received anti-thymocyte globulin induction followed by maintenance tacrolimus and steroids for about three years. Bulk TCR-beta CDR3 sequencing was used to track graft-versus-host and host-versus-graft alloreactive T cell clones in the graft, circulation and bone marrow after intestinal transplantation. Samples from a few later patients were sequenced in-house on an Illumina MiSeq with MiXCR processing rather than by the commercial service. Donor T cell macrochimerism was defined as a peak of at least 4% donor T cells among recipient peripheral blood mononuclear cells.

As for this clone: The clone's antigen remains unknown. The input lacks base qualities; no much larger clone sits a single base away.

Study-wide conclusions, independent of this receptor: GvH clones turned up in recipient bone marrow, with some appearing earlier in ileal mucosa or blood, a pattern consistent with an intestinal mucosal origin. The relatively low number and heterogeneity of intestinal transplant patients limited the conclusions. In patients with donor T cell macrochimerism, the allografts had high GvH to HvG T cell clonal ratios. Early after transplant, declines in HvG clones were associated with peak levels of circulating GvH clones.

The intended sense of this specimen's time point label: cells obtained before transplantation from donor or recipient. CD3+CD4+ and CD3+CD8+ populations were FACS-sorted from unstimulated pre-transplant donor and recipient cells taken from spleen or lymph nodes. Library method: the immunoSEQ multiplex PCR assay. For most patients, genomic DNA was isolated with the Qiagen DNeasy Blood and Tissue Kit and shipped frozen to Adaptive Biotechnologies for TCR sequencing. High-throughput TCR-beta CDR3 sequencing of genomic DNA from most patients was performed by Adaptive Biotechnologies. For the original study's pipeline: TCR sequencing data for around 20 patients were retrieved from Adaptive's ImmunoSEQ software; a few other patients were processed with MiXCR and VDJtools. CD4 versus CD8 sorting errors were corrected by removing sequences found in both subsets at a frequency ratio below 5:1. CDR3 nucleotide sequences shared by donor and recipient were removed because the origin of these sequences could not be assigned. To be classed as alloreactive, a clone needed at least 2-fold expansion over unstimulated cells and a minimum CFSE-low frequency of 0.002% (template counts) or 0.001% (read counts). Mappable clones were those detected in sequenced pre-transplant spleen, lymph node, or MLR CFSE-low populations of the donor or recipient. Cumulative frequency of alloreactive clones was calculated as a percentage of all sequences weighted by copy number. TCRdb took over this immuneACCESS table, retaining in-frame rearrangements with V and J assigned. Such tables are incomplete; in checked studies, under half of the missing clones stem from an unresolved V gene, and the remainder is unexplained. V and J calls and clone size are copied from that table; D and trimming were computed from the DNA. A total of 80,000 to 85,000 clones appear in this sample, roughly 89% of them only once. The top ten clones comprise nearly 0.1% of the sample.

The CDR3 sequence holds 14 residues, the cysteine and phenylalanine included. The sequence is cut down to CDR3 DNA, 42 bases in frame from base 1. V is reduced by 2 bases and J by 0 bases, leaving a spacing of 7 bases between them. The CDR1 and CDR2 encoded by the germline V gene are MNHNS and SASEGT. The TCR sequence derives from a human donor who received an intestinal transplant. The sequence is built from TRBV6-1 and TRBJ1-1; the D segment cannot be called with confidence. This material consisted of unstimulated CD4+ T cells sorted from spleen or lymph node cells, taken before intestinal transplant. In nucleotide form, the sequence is TGTGCCAGCAGTGAACAGGTTTTGAACACTGAAGCTTTCTTT. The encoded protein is CASSEQVLNTEAFF.